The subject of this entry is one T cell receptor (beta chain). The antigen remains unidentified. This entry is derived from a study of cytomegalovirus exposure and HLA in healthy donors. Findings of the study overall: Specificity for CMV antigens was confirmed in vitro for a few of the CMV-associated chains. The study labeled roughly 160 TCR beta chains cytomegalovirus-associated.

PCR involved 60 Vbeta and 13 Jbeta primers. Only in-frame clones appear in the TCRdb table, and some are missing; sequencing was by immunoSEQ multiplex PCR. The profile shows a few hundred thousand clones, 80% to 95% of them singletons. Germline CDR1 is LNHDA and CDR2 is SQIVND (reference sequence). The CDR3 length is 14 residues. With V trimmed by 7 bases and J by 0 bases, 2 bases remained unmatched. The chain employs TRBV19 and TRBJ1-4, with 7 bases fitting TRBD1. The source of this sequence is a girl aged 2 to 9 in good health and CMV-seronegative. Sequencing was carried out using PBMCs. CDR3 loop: CASKDRTTNEKLFF. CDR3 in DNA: TGTGCCAGTAAGGACAGGACAACTAATGAAAAACTGTTTTTT. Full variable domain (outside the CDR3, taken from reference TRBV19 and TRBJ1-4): DGGITQSPKYLFRKEGQNVTLSCEQNLNHDAMYWYRQDPGQGLRLIYYSQIVNDFQKGDIAEGYSVSREKKESFPLTVTSAQKNPTAFYLCASKDRTTNEKLFFGSGTQLSVL.